This T cell receptor (beta chain) derives from a study of blood T cell repertoires in COVID-19. About the research overall: Some COVID-19 samples were acute and others convalescent; all came from the United States, Italy and Spain. The analysed material was cDNA or gDNA that came from T cells, B-cell-depleted T cells, or PBMCs.

Methods used by the authors: Amplified reference gene primers provided the basis for estimating nucleated cell counts. Some clones are missing from TCRdb's copy, which holds only in-frame ones; the method was immunoSEQ multiplex PCR. V, J and clone size derive from that table, while D and trimming were established from the DNA sequence. The sample lists just over 90,000 clones; roughly 90% were seen once. In germline, CDR1 is SGHRS, CDR2 YFSETQ. V lost 1 base to trimming and J lost 0 bases; unmatched junction nucleotides: 4. CDR3 length: 16 amino acids. The sample taken for sequencing was peripheral blood. This chain connects TRBV5-1 to TRBJ2-3; 8 positions agree with TRBD2. The receptor was derived from a human donor with active COVID-19. The donor label of this sample is uncertain. The CDR3 DNA reads as TGCGCCAGCAGCTTGCGCCAGCGGGGGAGCACAGATACGCAGTATTTT. Amino acids: CASSLRQRGSTDTQYF.